These 29 T cell receptor beta chains were sequenced from one sample in a study of blood T cell repertoires in COVID-19. Only in-frame clones appear in the TCRdb table, and some are missing; sequencing was by immunoSEQ multiplex PCR. The sample lists approximately 98,000 clones, just over 70% occurring once. The sequenced sample was peripheral blood. These receptors were collected from a middle-aged woman with acute or convalescent COVID-19.

CDR3 sequence (DNA): TGTGCAAGTCATTTAGGGCAGGGGTATTTGGTGACCTATTCACCCCTCCACTTT. This encodes CASHLGQGYLVTYSPLHF. The chain links TRBV12-2 to TRBJ1-6; TRBD1 is taken as the D call from the table, unchecked against the DNA. TRBV12-2 is classified as a pseudogene. This CDR3 is built from 18 residues.

The chain links TRBV4-3 to TRBJ2-2; D may be TRBD1 (6 bases). The CDR3 has 15 residues. Germline V gene data show CDR1 as LGHNA and CDR2 as YSLEER. V lost 3 bases, J lost 6 bases, and 14 bases lay in between. CDR3 coding DNA: TGCGCCAGCAGCCAGGAAACTAACAGGGCCGGGGAGCTGTTTTTT. The encoded protein is CASSQETNRAGELFF.

This chain links TRBV3-1 (or the pseudogene TRBV3-2) with TRBJ2-4, with TRBD1 matching 7 bases. V lost 4 bases and J lost 9; bases outside the gene matches: 9. The CDR3 contains 14 residues. The V gene's germline CDR1 is LGHDT and CDR2 YNNKEL (reference sequence). The CDR3 bases are TGTGCCAGCAGCCTAAGACAGGGTTGGGGCATTCAGTACTTC. It translates to CASSLRQGWGIQYF.

This clone was observed a few times. The chain employs TRBV4-3 and TRBJ1-1, with a weak D call TRBD1 (5 bases). Trimming pared 5 bases from V and 0 bases from J, leaving 10 bases between. Germline-derived CDR1 and CDR2 are LGHNA and YSLEER. The CDR3 covers 14 residues. In nucleotides, the CDR3 is TGCGCCAGCAGCGACAGCCAACTGAACACTGAAGCTTTCTTT. As protein: CASSDSQLNTEAFF.

The chain is built from TRBV28 and TRBJ1-2; D is possibly TRBD1 (6 bases). Germline CDR1 and CDR2: MDHEN and SYDVKM. Trimming left V 2 bases short and J 7 bases short, with 14 bases between. CDR3 length equals 14 residues. This chain's CDR3 is CASSLAGAYFGYTF. The CDR3 region has the DNA TGTGCCAGCAGTTTAGCAGGGGCGTATTTTGGCTACACCTTC.

This clone was seen a handful of times. The rearrangement joins TRBV4-1 to TRBJ2-3, with 8 bases matching TRBD2. Germline CDR1 and CDR2: MGHRA and YSYEKL. The CDR3 runs to 17 residues. V lost 3 bases and J lost 0; bases outside the gene matches: 8. The CDR3 reads CASSHPLSGISTDTQYF. CDR3 nucleotides: TGCGCCAGCAGCCATCCTCTTAGCGGGATTAGCACAGATACGCAGTATTTT.

The chain recombines TRBV7-9 with TRBJ2-1; TRBD2 aligns across 12 bases. This CDR3 spans 14 amino acids. Trimming took 4 bases from V and 8 from J; bases not matched to a gene: 3. Germline V gives CDR1 SEHNR, CDR2 FQNEAQ (reference sequence). CDR3 nucleotide sequence: TGTGCCAGCAGCTCTAGGACTAGCGGGGATGAGCAGTTCTTC. This codes for CASSSRTSGDEQFF.

V and J are TRBV6-2 or TRBV6-3 and TRBJ1-6; maybe TRBD1 (6 bases). The V gene's germline CDR1 is MNHEY and CDR2 SVGEGT. CDR3 length: 15 residues. V was cut by 4 bases and J by 6 bases, with 13 bases left in between. DNA for the CDR3: TGTGCCAGCAGTTCATACGGACAGCTTAATTCACCCCTCCACTTT. Translating gives CASSSYGQLNSPLHF.

The chain combines TRBV11-1 with TRBJ2-1; TRBD1 might be the D (6 bases). CDR1 and CDR2 from the germline V gene are SGHAT and FQDESV (reference sequence). The CDR3 runs to 15 residues. Trimming shortened V by 1 base and J by 4 bases, and 11 bases separated the two germline ends. CDR3 loop: CASSLGEGTYNEQFF. For the CDR3, the DNA is TGTGCCAGCAGCTTAGGTGAGGGGACATACAATGAGCAGTTCTTC.

This clone was seen only a few times. The chain uses TRBV29-1 and TRBJ1-2, with 7 bases fitting TRBD1. The CDR3 has 16 residues. Looked up from germline, CDR1 is SQVTM and CDR2 is ANQGSEA. The junction had 20 bases not matched to a gene; V was cut back by 6 bases and J by 7 bases. CDR3 coding DNA: TGCAGCGTGCACAAAAACACAGGGGTAGGGATTGGTGGCTACACCTTC. Its translation: CSVHKNTGVGIGGYTF.

The CDR3 reads CASSPGLAGSTDTQYF. CDR3 bases: TGTGCCAGCAGTCCCGGACTAGCGGGGAGCACAGATACGCAGTATTTT. The V and J genes are TRBV2 and TRBJ2-3, with 12 nucleotides matching TRBD2. Trimming cost V 5 bases and J 0 bases; bases outside gene matches: 3. The CDR3 totals 16 residues. The V gene's germline CDR1 is SNHLY and CDR2 FYNNEI.

The chain uses TRBV28 and TRBJ2-2, with 9 bases matching TRBD1. The V gene end was trimmed by 7 bases and the J gene end by 2 bases; junction bases not matched to a gene: 8. The CDR3 totals 16 residues. Germline CDR1 MDHEN, CDR2 SYDVKM. CDR3 protein: CASNIDRGFNTGELFF. In DNA form, the CDR3 reads TGTGCCAGCAACATTGACAGGGGGTTCAACACCGGGGAGCTGTTTTTT.

This clone was counted a few times. The CDR3 spells CASSLAQGAYEQYF. In DNA, the CDR3 is TGTGCCAGCAGCTTAGCGCAGGGGGCCTACGAGCAGTACTTC. This chain links TRBV11-1 with TRBJ2-7; TRBD1 matches at 7 bases. The CDR3 length is 14 residues. Per the germline V gene, CDR1 is SGHAT and CDR2 is FQDESV (reference sequence). Trimming took 0 bases from V and 2 from J; bases not matched to a gene: 1.

In DNA, the CDR3 is TGTGCCAGCAGCCCTTCTAGCGGGGGGACCCCCGAGACCCAGTACTTC. As protein: CASSPSSGGTPETQYF. The V and J genes are TRBV7-2 and TRBJ2-5, with TRBD2 matching over 11 bases. Germline assignment: CDR1 SGHTA and CDR2 FQGNSA. There are 16 residues in the CDR3. V shed 5 bases, J shed 5 bases, and the junction held 10 bases outside the gene matches.

The chain is built from TRBV5-6 and TRBJ1-6, with D uncertain. Germline CDR1 SGHDT, CDR2 YYEEEE. With 6 bases removed from V and 7 bases from J, the gap between germline ends came to 14 bases. This CDR3 has 14 residues. The CDR3 DNA is TGTGCCAGCAACCGGGATACTCAGAATTCACCCCTCCACTTT. Translation gives CASNRDTQNSPLHF.

The chain carries TRBV3-1 (or the pseudogene TRBV3-2) and TRBJ2-1, with D hard to call. CDR1 is LGHDT and CDR2 is YNNKEL in the germline V gene (reference sequence). V was cut by 2 bases and J by 7 bases, with 3 bases left in between. This CDR3 region has 11 residues. CDR3 DNA sequence: TGTGCCAGCAGCCAACGTAATGAGCAGTTCTTC. Translation gives CASSQRNEQFF.

V and J are TRBV7-3 and TRBJ1-6; 10 bases map to TRBD1. This CDR3 is 15 amino acids long. Trimming took 2 bases from V and 8 from J; bases not matched to a gene: 3. Germline V gene sequence: CDR1 SGHTA, CDR2 FQGTGA. CDR3 amino acids: CASSLLGTGDSPLHF. The CDR3 DNA sequence: TGTGCCAGCAGCTTACTCGGGACAGGGGATTCACCCCTCCACTTT.

V is TRBV30 and J is TRBJ1-2; a possible D gene is TRBD1 (5 bases). The germline V and J ends were trimmed by 2 bases and 5 bases, with 12 bases remaining between them. The CDR3 sequence is 13 residues long. CDR1 GTSNPN and CDR2 SVGIG come from the germline V gene (reference sequence). CDR3 sequence: CAWSQGIRYGYTF. The CDR3 DNA sequence: TGTGCCTGGAGTCAGGGTATTCGATATGGCTACACCTTC.

This clone was seen a handful of times. The CDR3 DNA is TGTGCCAGCAGCGGGGGCATTGGGTATGGCTATGGCTACACCTTC. This encodes CASSGGIGYGYGYTF. This chain connects TRBV9 to TRBJ1-2, with TRBD1 as a possible D gene (5 bases). Trimming stripped 3 bases from V and 4 bases from J, with 16 bases between. The CDR3 has 15 residues. Germline lookup yields CDR1 SGDLS and CDR2 YYNGEE.

This chain connects TRBV19 to TRBJ1-5, with D perhaps matching TRBD1 (6 bases). Deletions cut 3 bases from V and 3 bases from J, with 15 bases between. Germline assignment: CDR1 LNHDA and CDR2 SQIVND (reference sequence). The length of the CDR3 is 16 residues. The CDR3 protein is CASSIDRSLLNQPQHF. CDR3 nucleotides: TGTGCCAGTAGTATTGACAGGAGCTTACTCAATCAGCCCCAGCATTTT. Variable domain in full (rest from reference TRBV19 and TRBJ1-5): DGGITQSPKYLFRKEGQNVTLSCEQNLNHDAMYWYRQDPGQGLRLIYYSQIVNDFQKGDIAEGYSVSREKKESFPLTVTSAQKNPTAFYLCASSIDRSLLNQPQHFGDGTRLSIL.

The chain has TRBV10-2 and TRBJ1-2, with a tentative D call TRBD1 (5 bases). Germline V lookup: CDR1 WSHSY, CDR2 SAAADI. V was clipped by 7 bases and J by 6 bases, with 21 bases between them. This CDR3 region has 15 residues. The CDR3 DNA sequence: TGCGCCAGCACGACCCCTCGAGGACTAGGGGATGGCTACACCTTC. This encodes CASTTPRGLGDGYTF.

The chain recombines TRBV4-3 with TRBJ2-7, with D perhaps matching TRBD2 (5 bases). Germline lookup yields CDR1 LGHNA and CDR2 YSLEER. V was pared by 0 bases and J by 1 base, with 10 bases between. The CDR3 contains 15 residues. CDR3: CASSQERGISYEQYF. In nucleotides, the CDR3 is TGCGCCAGCAGCCAAGAGAGAGGGATTTCCTACGAGCAGTACTTC.

The rearrangement uses TRBV13 and TRBJ1-1; 9 bases are shared with TRBD1. The V gene's germline CDR1 is PRHDT and CDR2 FYEKMQ (reference sequence). The CDR3 length is 13 residues. Unmatched junction bases numbered 9, after V lost 5 bases and J lost 11 bases. This CDR3 is CASSQQGAGTAFF. The DNA for the CDR3 is TGTGCCAGCAGCCAACAGGGGGCGGGAACGGCTTTCTTT.

The rearrangement joins TRBV28 to TRBJ1-4; a weak D match, TRBD1 (6 bases). The CDR3 is made up of 15 amino acids. Germline values: CDR1 MDHEN, CDR2 SYDVKM. Trimming removed 7 bases at V and 5 bases at J, with 17 bases between. CDR3 DNA sequence: TGTGCCAGCAACGGCGGGGGCTTAACGAATGAAAAACTGTTTTTT. Its protein is CASNGGGLTNEKLFF. The complete variable domain, with remaining parts taken from reference TRBV28 and TRBJ1-4, reads DVKVTQSSRYLVKRTGEKVFLECVQDMDHENMFWYRQDPGLGLRLIYFSYDVKMKEKGDIPEGYSVSREKKERFSLILESASTNQTSMYLCASNGGGLTNEKLFFGSGTQLSVL.

The V and J genes are TRBV7-3 and TRBJ2-2; 7 nucleotides agree with TRBD2. The length of the CDR3 is 15 residues. Germline V gene sequence: CDR1 SGHTA, CDR2 FQGTGA. The J segment lost 1 base and the V segment lost 1 base, leaving 0 bases of the junction unmatched. In nucleotides, the CDR3 is TGTGCCAGCAGCTTAAAGCGGGGGAACACCGGGGAGCTGTTTTTT. This translates into CASSLKRGNTGELFF.

The chain uses TRBV6-1 and TRBJ1-5; D is possibly TRBD1 (5 bases). This CDR3 is built from 15 residues. Germline CDR1 is MNHNS and CDR2 is SASEGT. V was cut by 2 bases and J by 3 bases, with 11 bases left in between. The CDR3 DNA follows: TGTGCCAGCAGTGAAAAGTGGGACTACAATCAGCCCCAGCATTTT. This sequence encodes CASSEKWDYNQPQHF.

The rearrangement joins TRBV4-1 to TRBJ1-6, with D maybe TRBD1 (5 bases). The CDR3 covers 15 residues. CDR1 MGHRA and CDR2 YSYEKL come from the germline V gene. Trimming stripped 0 bases from V and 2 bases from J, with 5 bases between. For the CDR3, the DNA is TGCGCCAGCAGCCAAGAACAGGCCTATAATTCACCCCTCCACTTT. Translating it yields CASSQEQAYNSPLHF.

V gene TRBV5-1 combines with J gene TRBJ2-3, with a possible D match to TRBD2 (5 bases). Germline V gene data show CDR1 as SGHRS and CDR2 as YFSETQ. Trimming removed 0 bases at V and 1 base at J, with 12 bases between. There are 16 residues in the CDR3. CDR3 region: CASSLVASYGTDTQYF. The CDR3 nucleotides are TGCGCCAGCAGCTTGGTGGCTAGCTATGGCACAGATACGCAGTATTTT.

The rearrangement joins TRBV20-1 to TRBJ1-2, with 7 bases fitting TRBD1. Germline V gene sequence: CDR1 DFQATT, CDR2 SNEGSKA (reference sequence). This CDR3 has 14 residues. V was clipped by 3 bases and J by 8 bases; unmatched bases: 12. CDR3 loop: CSASEKTGAGGYTF. DNA of the CDR3: TGCAGTGCTAGTGAGAAAACAGGGGCGGGCGGCTACACCTTC.